This T cell receptor (beta chain) was found in a study of T cell responses to AZD1222 COVID-19 vaccine. Findings and caveats of the study: There were mostly white British donors and more females than males, and clonal diversity was possibly underestimated.

The method was immunoSEQ multiplex PCR; TCRdb's version includes in-frame clones alone and lacks a portion of them. The sample shows more than 120,000 clones, approximately 88% of them seen only once. V was pared by 1 base and J by 4 bases, with 9 bases of the junction left unmatched. The CDR3 sequence is 16 residues long. Germline lookup yields CDR1 SGHRS and CDR2 YFSETQ. Details on this clone: Its antigen is as yet unknown.

This chain uses TRBV5-1 with TRBJ2-7, with TRBD1 matching over 9 bases. The specimen was peripheral blood, collected 28 days after the second dose of the MenACWY control vaccine. The receptor comes from an adult who received the MenACWY meningococcal vaccine as a control. The chain's CDR3 is CASSLYPGQGLYEQYF. The CDR3 coding sequence is TGCGCCAGCAGCTTGTATCCGGGACAGGGATTGTACGAGCAGTACTTC. The whole variable domain, remainder taken from reference TRBV5-1 and TRBJ2-7, is KAGVTQTPRYLIKTRGQQVTLSCSPISGHRSVSWYQQTPGQGLQFLFEYFSETQRNKGNFPGRFSGRQFSNSRSEMNVSTLELGDSALYLCASSLYPGQGLYEQYFGPGTRLTVT.